This entry is about one T cell receptor (beta chain). In the authors' methods: Reference gene primers were amplified, and this amplification served to estimate nucleated cell counts. Assay used: immunoSEQ multiplex PCR; TCRdb lists only in-frame clones, some missing. V, J and clone size reflect that table, while D and trimming were determined from the DNA. The data hold about 420,000 clones, with about 90% observed a single time. This sample is drawn from a study of blood T cell repertoires in COVID-19. On the study more broadly: The United States, Italy and Spain supplied acute and convalescent COVID-19 samples. In each case, the material was cDNA or gDNA derived from T cells, B-cell-depleted T cells, or PBMCs.

The CDR3 is 13 amino acids. Trimming left V 5 bases short and J 10 bases short, with 15 bases between. CDR1 is SGHTA, CDR2 FQGTGA, per germline. One Seattle source followed patients from active infection through their disease course. Sequencing was carried out using peripheral blood. This chain links TRBV7-3 with TRBJ2-1, with D maybe TRBD2 (5 bases). This receptor was taken from a man younger than 35 with COVID-19, enrolled during active disease. The CDR3: CASSPVRDGEQFF. The DNA for the CDR3 is TGTGCCAGCAGCCCGGTGAGGGATGGAGAGCAGTTCTTC.